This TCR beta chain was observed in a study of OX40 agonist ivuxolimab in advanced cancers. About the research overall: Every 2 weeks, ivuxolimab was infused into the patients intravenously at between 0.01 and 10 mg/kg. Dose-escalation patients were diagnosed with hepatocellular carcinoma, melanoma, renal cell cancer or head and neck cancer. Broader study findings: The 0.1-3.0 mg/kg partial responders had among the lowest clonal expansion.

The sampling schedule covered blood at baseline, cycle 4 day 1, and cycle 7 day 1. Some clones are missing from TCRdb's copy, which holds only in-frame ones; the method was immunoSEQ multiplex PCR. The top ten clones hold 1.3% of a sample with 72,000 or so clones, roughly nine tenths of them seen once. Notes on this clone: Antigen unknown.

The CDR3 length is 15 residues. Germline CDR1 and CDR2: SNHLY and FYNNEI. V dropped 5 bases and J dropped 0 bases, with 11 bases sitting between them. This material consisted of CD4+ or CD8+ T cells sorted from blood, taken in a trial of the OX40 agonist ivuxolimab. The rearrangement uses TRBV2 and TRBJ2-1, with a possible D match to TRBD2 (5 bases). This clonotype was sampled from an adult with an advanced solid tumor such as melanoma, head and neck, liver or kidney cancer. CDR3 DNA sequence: TGTGCCAGCAGTTCTAGCCCGAGCTCCTACAATGAGCAGTTCTTC. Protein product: CASSSSPSSYNEQFF.